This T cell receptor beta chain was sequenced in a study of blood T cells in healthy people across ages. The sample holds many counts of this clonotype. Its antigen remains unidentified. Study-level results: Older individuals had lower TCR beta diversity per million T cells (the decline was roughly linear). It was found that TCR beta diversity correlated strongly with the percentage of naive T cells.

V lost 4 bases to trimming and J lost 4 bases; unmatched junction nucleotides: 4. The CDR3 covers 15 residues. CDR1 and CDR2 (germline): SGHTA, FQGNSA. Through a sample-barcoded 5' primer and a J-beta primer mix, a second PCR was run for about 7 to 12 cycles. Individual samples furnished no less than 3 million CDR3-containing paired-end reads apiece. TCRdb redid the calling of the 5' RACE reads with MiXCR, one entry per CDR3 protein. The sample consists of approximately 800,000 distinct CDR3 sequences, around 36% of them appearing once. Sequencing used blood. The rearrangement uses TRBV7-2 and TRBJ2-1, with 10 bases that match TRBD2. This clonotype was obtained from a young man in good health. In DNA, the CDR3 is TGTGCCAGCAGCTCGACTAGCGGGCAGTACAATGAGCAGTTCTTC. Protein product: CASSSTSGQYNEQFF.